The clone carrying this TCR beta chain was recorded at least ten times. Its antigen is unknown. These data belong to a study of tumor-infiltrating lymphocytes in primary liver carcinoma. Study-wide results and limits: In tumor-adjacent and tumor-blood pairs, overlap was lower than in tumor region pairs. Blood had a significantly lower top-250-clone fraction than tumors did (p = 0.039).

V was clipped by 0 bases and J by 6 bases; unmatched bases: 4. Germline CDR1 MNHNY, CDR2 SVGAGI (reference sequence). This CDR3 comprises 15 residues. The approximately 17-34 mg bulk tissue piece was not sorted before simultaneous RNA and DNA extraction. Starting from 450 to 500 ng of total RNA, TCR beta cDNA was produced with a primer in the constant region. For TCR beta, libraries were produced by three nested multiplex PCR rounds using slightly modified ARM-PCR. TRBV1-TRBV30 forward primers and a C-beta reverse primer were used in the first two PCR rounds, which each ran for nine to ten cycles. TCRdb recomputed calls from the multiplex PCR reads with MiXCR, one row per CDR3 protein. There are 120,000 or so distinct CDR3 sequences in the sample; about 59% occur only once, and roughly 9% lies in the top ten.

The specimen sequenced was liver tumor tissue from sampling region 1. Subset defined: tumor region T1, superior pole. This TCR derives from a woman in her fifties or sixties with primary liver carcinoma and hepatitis B virus infection. This chain uses TRBV6-6 with TRBJ1-4; 7 bases agree with TRBD1. The CDR3 nucleotides read TGTGCCAGCAGTTACTCGATACAGGGGTATGAAAAACTGTTTTTT. It is translated as CASSYSIQGYEKLFF.